The sequence of this T cell receptor (beta chain) was determined in a study of blood T cell repertoires in COVID-19. Ten or more counts support this clone. There are 14 residues in the CDR3. CDR1 and CDR2 from the germline V gene are LNHDA and SQIVND (reference sequence). V lost 7 bases and J 0 bases, leaving 12 bases between the germline ends. Produced via immunoSEQ multiplex PCR; TCRdb's table is partial and in-frame only. The table records about 380,000 clones, approximately 90% of them present only once. This chain uses TRBV19 with TRBJ1-2, with D maybe TRBD1 (5 bases). Sequences were obtained from PBMCs or T cells enriched from blood (not recorded which). The sequence came from a woman between 18 and 30 years old who had recovered from COVID-19. The CDR3 coding sequence is TGTGCCAGTAACTTGGCAGGGACTAACTATGGCTACACCTTC. Its translation: CASNLAGTNYGYTF.